This T cell receptor beta chain was captured by sequencing in a study of monozygotic twins with inflammatory bowel disease. Total RNA was isolated from whole blood without T cell sorting. Total RNA, at 3,000 to 4,500 ng, went into every TCR library. Eight separate reactions per sample yielded the cDNA. Researchers put TCRalpha and TCRbeta cDNA through two nested PCRs lasting 16 and 9 cycles. No DNA is given; TCRdb re-called the 5' RACE reads and lists each CDR3 protein once. This sample contains 80,000 or so distinct CDR3 sequences. Looked up from germline, CDR1 is SGHVS and CDR2 is FNYEAQ. This CDR3 has 16 amino acids.

The source of this sequence is a human donor with ulcerative colitis or Crohn's disease, or a healthy co-twin of an affected twin (not recorded which). The chain recombines TRBV7-6 with TRBJ2-5; TCRdb picks TRBD1, but there is no DNA to check that call. The specimen sequenced was blood. Here the CDR3 reads CASSPRQGGSLETQYF.